The 10 T cell receptor beta chains below all came from one sample that was sequenced in a study of response to subunit inactivated influenza vaccine. MiXCR, run by TCRdb on the RT-PCR reads, gives a single entry per CDR3 protein. The table records about 300,000 distinct CDR3 sequences, 20% to 25% of them present only once. The specimen was PBMCs from blood, collected less than 22 months after vaccination. The receptor source for this set is a man aged 45 to 70 who received an inactivated influenza vaccine.

The rearrangement links TRBV12-3 or TRBV12-4 to TRBJ2-7, with 8 bases fitting TRBD2. The CDR3 has 13 amino acids. V lost 5 bases to trimming and J lost 7 bases; unmatched junction nucleotides: 7. CDR3 bases: TGTGCCAGCAGTGCCGGGGGGGGTCGGGAGCAGTACTTC. Its protein product is CASSAGGGREQYF.

The rearrangement joins TRBV28 to TRBJ2-5, with D uncertain. The V end lost 6 bases, the J end lost 2 bases, and 7 bases lay between the germline ends. The CDR3 runs to 12 residues. CDR1 is MDHEN and CDR2 is SYDVKM in the germline V gene. CDR3 residues: CASSGFQETQYF. Written as DNA, the CDR3 is TGTGCCAGCAGCGGATTTCAAGAGACCCAGTACTTC. The variable domain in full, completed from reference TRBV28 and TRBJ2-5, reads DVKVTQSSRYLVKRTGEKVFLECVQDMDHENMFWYRQDPGLGLRLIYFSYDVKMKEKGDIPEGYSVSREKKERFSLILESASTNQTSMYLCASSGFQETQYFGPGTRLLVL.

This clonotype was picked up many times. The gene calls are TRBV20-1 and TRBJ1-5; possibly TRBD1 for D (5 bases). The CDR3 runs 14 residues. The V gene lost 5 bases and the J gene lost 9 bases, with 20 bases spanning the gap. CDR1 is DFQATT and CDR2 is SNEGSKA in the germline V gene (reference sequence). Here the CDR3 DNA reads TGCAGTGCTCGGCAGGGACCGCCGTCCATGCCCCAGCATTTT. Translation gives CSARQGPPSMPQHF.

V and J are TRBV7-8 and TRBJ1-2; 9 positions match TRBD1. Germline values: CDR1 SGHVS, CDR2 FQNEAQ. This CDR3 comprises 12 residues. Trimming cost V 3 bases and J 10 bases; bases outside gene matches: 3. The CDR3: CASSLGTGIYTF. The CDR3 DNA follows: TGTGCCAGCAGCTTGGGGACAGGGATCTACACCTTC.

The V and J genes are TRBV7-9 and TRBJ2-5; no clear D gene. CDR3 length equals 16 residues. V lost 3 bases, J lost 3 bases, and 17 bases lay in between. Germline CDR1 reads SEHNR; CDR2 reads FQNEAQ (reference sequence). DNA for the CDR3: TGTGCCAGCAGCTTCAACTTGGTATCCGGAGAAGAGACCCAGTACTTC. The encoded protein is CASSFNLVSGEETQYF.

The rearrangement links TRBV5-1 to TRBJ2-7; weak D call: TRBD1 (6 bases). The CDR3 spans 14 residues. Looked up from germline, CDR1 is SGHRS and CDR2 is YFSETQ. Trimming removed 4 bases from V and 2 bases from J, with 13 bases in between. DNA for the CDR3: TGCGCCAGCAGCAGGGGACACCAGGCCTACGAGCAGTACTTC. This gives the protein CASSRGHQAYEQYF. Complete variable domain (other parts from reference TRBV5-1 and TRBJ2-7): KAGVTQTPRYLIKTRGQQVTLSCSPISGHRSVSWYQQTPGQGLQFLFEYFSETQRNKGNFPGRFSGRQFSNSRSEMNVSTLELGDSALYLCASSRGHQAYEQYFGPGTRLTVT.

V is TRBV5-6 and J is TRBJ1-2; D remains ambiguous. Trimming shortened V by 0 bases and J by 0 bases, and 9 bases separated the two germline ends. The CDR3 spans 15 residues. The germline V gene encodes CDR1 SGHDT and CDR2 YYEEEE. CDR3 in amino acids: CASSLGTTANYGYTF. DNA for the CDR3: TGTGCCAGCAGCTTGGGGACCACCGCTAACTATGGCTACACCTTC.

The chain joins TRBV5-1 to TRBJ1-1, with 10 bases identical to TRBD1. The germline CDR1 and CDR2 sequences are SGHRS and YFSETQ. V lost 0 bases and J lost 2; bases outside the gene matches: 7. The CDR3 totals 17 residues. CDR3 region: CASSLGIRDRGNTEAFF. Here the CDR3 DNA reads TGCGCCAGCAGCTTGGGTATTCGGGACAGGGGTAACACTGAAGCTTTCTTT. Full variable domain (rest looked up from reference TRBV5-1 and TRBJ1-1): KAGVTQTPRYLIKTRGQQVTLSCSPISGHRSVSWYQQTPGQGLQFLFEYFSETQRNKGNFPGRFSGRQFSNSRSEMNVSTLELGDSALYLCASSLGIRDRGNTEAFFGQGTRLTVV.

The chain is built from TRBV20-1 and TRBJ2-2; 11 bases fit TRBD2. V dropped 4 bases and J dropped 8; count of bases not matched to a gene: 6. Germline V CDR1 and CDR2: DFQATT, SNEGSKA (reference sequence). This CDR3 region has 14 residues. The CDR3 spells CSAKQTSGIGELFF. As DNA, the CDR3 is TGCAGTGCTAAACAGACTAGCGGGATTGGGGAGCTGTTTTTT.

This chain connects TRBV21-1 to TRBJ1-2; the D segment call TRBD1 is taken from the table without a DNA check. TRBV21-1 is designated a pseudogene. The CDR3 spans 15 residues. The CDR3 nucleotides are TGTGCCAGTTGGAAAGGGACAGCTGTCAACTATGGCTACACCTTC. This sequence encodes CASWKGTAVNYGYTF.